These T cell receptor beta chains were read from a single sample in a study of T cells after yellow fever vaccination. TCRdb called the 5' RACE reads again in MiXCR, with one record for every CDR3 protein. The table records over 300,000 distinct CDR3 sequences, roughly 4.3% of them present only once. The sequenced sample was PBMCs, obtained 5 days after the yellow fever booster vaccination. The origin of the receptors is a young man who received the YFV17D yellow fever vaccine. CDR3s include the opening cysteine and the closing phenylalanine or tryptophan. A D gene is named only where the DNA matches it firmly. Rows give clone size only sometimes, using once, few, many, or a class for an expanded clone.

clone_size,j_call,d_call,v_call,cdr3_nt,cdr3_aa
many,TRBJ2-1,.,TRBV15,TGTGCCACCAGCAAACAGGGAAATGAGCAGTTCTTC,CATSKQGNEQFF
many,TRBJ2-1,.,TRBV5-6,TGTGCCAGCAGCTTGGGTACAGGGAATGAGCAGTTCTTC,CASSLGTGNEQFF
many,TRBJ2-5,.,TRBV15,TGTGCCACCAGCAGAGATCCCCGACCCCAAGAGACCCAGTACTTC,CATSRDPRPQETQYF
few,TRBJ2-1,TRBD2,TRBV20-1,TGCAGTGCTGGGACTAGCGGGGGGGCCGGAGAGCAGTTCTTC,CSAGTSGGAGEQFF
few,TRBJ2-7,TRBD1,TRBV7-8,TGTGCCAGCAGCGCAACAGGGGGAGGCTACGAGCAGTACTTC,CASSATGGGYEQYF
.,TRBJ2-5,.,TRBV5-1,TGCGCCAGCACCCGTGAGAGACTTGTAGAAGAGACCCAGTACTTC,CASTRERLVEETQYF
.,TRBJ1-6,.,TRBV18,TGTGCCAGCTCACCACACAGGGATTCACCCCTCCGCTTT,CASSPHRDSPLRF
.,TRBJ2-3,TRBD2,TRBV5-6,TGTGCCAGCAGCTTGGTGGGGGGGGTCGGTAGTCCAGATACGCAGTATTTT,CASSLVGGVGSPDTQYF
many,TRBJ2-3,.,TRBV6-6,TGTGCCAGCAGTTACTCCGGACTGTCAGGTACAGATACGCAGTATTTT,CASSYSGLSGTDTQYF
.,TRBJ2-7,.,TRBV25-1,TGTGCCAGCAGTGTTCCAGGGAGGACCTACGAGCAGTACTTC,CASSVPGRTYEQYF
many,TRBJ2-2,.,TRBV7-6,TGTGCCAGCAGGGACTTGGGATCTTCAGACCTGACCGGGGAGCTGTTTTTT,CASRDLGSSDLTGELFF
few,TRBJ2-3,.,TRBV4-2,TGTGCCAGCAGCCAAGGGGGGGTAAAGGCAGATACGCAGTATTTT,CASSQGGVKADTQYF
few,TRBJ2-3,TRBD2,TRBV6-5,TGTGCCAGCTCCCCCGGGGGGTACACAGATACGCAGTATTTT,CASSPGGYTDTQYF
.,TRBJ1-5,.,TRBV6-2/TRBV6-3,TGTGCCAGCAGTTACGAGGGAGGGAGCAATCAGCCCCAGCATTTT,CASSYEGGSNQPQHF
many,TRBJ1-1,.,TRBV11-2,TGTGCCAGCAGCTTAGAATGGCGCCTAAAGAACACTGAAGCTTTCTTT,CASSLEWRLKNTEAFF
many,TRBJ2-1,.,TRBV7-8,TGTGCCAGCAGCTTAGCAGCGGGTGAGCAGTTCTTC,CASSLAAGEQFF
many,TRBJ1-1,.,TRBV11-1,TGTGCCAGCAGCCGTAAGAACACTGAAGCTTTCTTT,CASSRKNTEAFF
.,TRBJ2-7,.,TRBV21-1,TGTGCCAGCAGCAAGATTTGTGTGCAGTACTTC,CASSKICVQYF
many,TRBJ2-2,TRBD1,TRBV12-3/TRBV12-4,TGTGCCAGCAGTTTAGCGCGGTGGACAGGGGACGGGACCGGGGAGCTGTTTTTT,CASSLARWTGDGTGELFF
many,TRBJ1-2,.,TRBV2,TGTGCCAGCAGTGATATCGGCCTACGGGCTAACTATGGCTACACCTTC,CASSDIGLRANYGYTF
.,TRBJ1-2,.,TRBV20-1,TGCAGTGCTAGAGGGGGGGTCTATGGCTACACCTTC,CSARGGVYGYTF
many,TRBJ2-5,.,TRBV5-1,TGCGCCAGCAGCTTGGAAGGGGCGGTTCAAGAGACCCAGTACTTC,CASSLEGAVQETQYF
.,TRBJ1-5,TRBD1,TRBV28,TGTGCCAGCAGTCTGGACAGGGCGTATAGCAATCAGCCCCAGCATTTT,CASSLDRAYSNQPQHF
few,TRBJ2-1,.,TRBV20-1,TGCAGTGCTAGCGAAGGCAGGAAGGGATCTAGGTACAATGAGCAGTTCTTC,CSASEGRKGSRYNEQFF
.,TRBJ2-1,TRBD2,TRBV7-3,TGTGCCAGCAGCCCGGGAACTAGCGGGGGGAGGACCTACAATGAGCAGTTCTTC,CASSPGTSGGRTYNEQFF
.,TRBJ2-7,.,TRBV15,TGTGCCACCAGCAGAGAGCGGCAGACCTCCTACGAGCAGTACTTC,CATSRERQTSYEQYF
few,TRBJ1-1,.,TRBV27,TGTGCCGCCTGCGGCGGCGGATTATCTGAAGCTTTCTTT,CAACGGGLSEAFF
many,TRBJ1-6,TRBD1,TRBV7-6,TGTGCCAGCAGCTTAGGAGGGACAGGGGGTTCACCCCTCCACTTT,CASSLGGTGGSPLHF
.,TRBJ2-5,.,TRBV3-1,TGTGCCAGCAGCCATTCCTCGATGGGGAAAGAGACCCAGTACTTC,CASSHSSMGKETQYF
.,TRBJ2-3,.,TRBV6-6,TGTGCCAGCAGTTTCCGGATGGTAGATACGCAGTATTTT,CASSFRMVDTQYF
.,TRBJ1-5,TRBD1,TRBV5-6,TGTGCCAGCAGTTCAGGACAGGGCTTAAATCAGCCCCAGCATTTT,CASSSGQGLNQPQHF
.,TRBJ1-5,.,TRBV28,TGTGCCTCCCACGGGAGGGGAGCTCGACAGCCCCAGCATTTT,CASHGRGARQPQHF
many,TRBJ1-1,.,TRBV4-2,TGTGCCAGCAGCCAGGAGGACAGATGGGAAGCTTTCTTT,CASSQEDRWEAFF
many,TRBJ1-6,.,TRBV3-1,TGTGCCAGCAGCCAAGGGACAGACTATAATTCACCCCTCCACTTT,CASSQGTDYNSPLHF